Below, 20 T cell receptor beta chains from the same sample are listed, as sequenced in a study of shared clonotypes between healthy human individuals. As defined, naive CD8 cells were CD45RO-negative and positively selected for CCR7, with terminally differentiated effector memory CD45RA+ cells excluded. The repertoire was sequenced with immunoSEQ multiplex PCR; TCRdb's copy has only in-frame clones and lacks some. The sample lists approximately 1.9 million clones; just over 90% were seen once. Sequenced material: naive CD8+ T cells from PBMCs. All receptors come from a man between 18 and 35 years old in good health. Some clones in this sample may be carry-over from other donors' samples.

The chain uses TRBV7-3 and TRBJ2-2, with TRBD1 identical over 9 bases. Germline V gives CDR1 SGHTA, CDR2 FQGTGA. The CDR3 has 14 residues. V shed 6 bases and J 7 bases; nucleotides not matched to a gene: 6. CDR3 DNA: TGTGCCAGCAGAATAACAGGGGGCGACGGGGAGCTGTTTTTT. It encodes CASRITGGDGELFF.

This clone was counted a single time. This chain joins TRBV2 and TRBJ1-2; D remains ambiguous. This CDR3 spans 15 amino acids. The ends were cut back, 6 bases at V and 4 bases at J, with 18 bases in the middle. Per germline, CDR1 SNHLY and CDR2 FYNNEI. CDR3 coding DNA: TGTGCCAGCAGAGACGACACCGCCTGGGTCTATGGCTACACCTTC. Protein sequence: CASRDDTAWVYGYTF.

V is TRBV29-1 and J is TRBJ2-1; 9 bases align to TRBD2. CDR3 length equals 14 residues. Germline V CDR1 and CDR2: SQVTM, ANQGSEA. The trim removed 4 bases at V and 8 bases at J, leaving 9 bases unmatched. The CDR3 region is CSVGGTSWVDEQFF. The DNA for the CDR3 is TGCAGCGTTGGTGGGACTAGCTGGGTAGATGAGCAGTTCTTC.

The rearrangement links TRBV28 to TRBJ2-1; 8 bases map to TRBD2. This CDR3 spans 19 amino acids. V shed 3 bases, J shed 6 bases, and the junction held 19 bases outside the gene matches. CDR1 and CDR2 (germline): MDHEN, SYDVKM. The CDR3 protein is CASSFPGLQRESVGNEQFF. In DNA form, the CDR3 reads TGTGCCAGCAGTTTCCCCGGTTTGCAGCGGGAGTCTGTCGGCAATGAGCAGTTCTTC.

The chain joins TRBV6-1 to TRBJ1-5; D is undetermined. V dropped 3 bases and J dropped 1 base, with 10 bases sitting between them. The CDR3 consists of 15 residues. CDR1 and CDR2 from the germline V gene are MNHNS and SASEGT. In DNA, the CDR3 is TGTGCCAGCAGTGATCCGCCGAGAAGCAATCAGCCCCAGCATTTT. This sequence encodes CASSDPPRSNQPQHF.

This chain links TRBV6-5 with TRBJ2-1; a possible D gene is TRBD2 (6 bases). V lost 1 base and J 3 bases, leaving 13 bases between the germline ends. The CDR3 contains 16 residues. In germline, CDR1 is MNHEY, CDR2 SVGAGI. CDR3: CASSYLAETSYNEQFF. CDR3 sequence (DNA): TGTGCCAGCAGTTACTTAGCGGAGACAAGCTACAATGAGCAGTTCTTC.

A single count supports this clone. V gene TRBV2 combines with J gene TRBJ2-1; D possibly matches TRBD1 or TRBD2 (5 bases each). The CDR3 spans 12 residues. Germline V gene sequence: CDR1 SNHLY, CDR2 FYNNEI. V lost 9 bases and J 5 bases, leaving 11 bases between the germline ends. In DNA, the CDR3 is TGTGCCAGAACGGGGCCGGACAATGAGCAGTTCTTC. Translated, it gives CARTGPDNEQFF.

The chain is built from TRBV30 and TRBJ2-1; weak D call: TRBD2 (7 bases). This CDR3 is built from 14 residues. The V gene lost 0 bases and the J gene lost 7 bases, with 13 bases spanning the gap. CDR1 GTSNPN and CDR2 SVGIG come from the germline V gene (reference sequence). Written as DNA, the CDR3 is TGTGCCTGGAGTGTAGGGGGAGGGGCAAATGAGCAGTTCTTC. This encodes CAWSVGGGANEQFF. Based on the CDR3 plus reference TRBV30 and TRBJ2-1, the full variable domain is SQTIHQWPATLVQPVGSPLSLECTVEGTSNPNLYWYRQAAGRGLQLLFYSVGIGQISSEVPQNLSASRPQDRQFILSSKKLLLSDSGFYLCAWSVGGGANEQFFGPGTRLTVL.

This CDR3 is CASSPYGGGFYEQYF. DNA of the CDR3: TGTGCCAGCAGCCCCTATGGGGGAGGGTTCTACGAGCAGTACTTC. J is TRBJ2-7 and V is TRBV7-2, with 7 bases that match TRBD2. The CDR3 loop spans 15 amino acids. V shed 5 bases and J 3 bases; nucleotides not matched to a gene: 10. Germline CDR1 SGHTA, CDR2 FQGNSA.

The chain uses TRBV28 and TRBJ2-7; D unresolved. Trimming left V 2 bases short and J 3 bases short, with 5 bases between. There are 12 residues in the CDR3. Germline V gene lookup returns CDR1 MDHEN and CDR2 SYDVKM. DNA for the CDR3: TGTGCCAGCAGTTTAGACGACTACGAGCAGTACTTC. It translates to CASSLDDYEQYF.

The genes are TRBV27 and TRBJ2-7; D call uncertain. Germline CDR1 is MNHEY and CDR2 is SMNVEV (reference sequence). V was pared by 3 bases and J by 4 bases, with 10 bases between. The CDR3 length is 13 residues. CDR3 region: CASSFYRNYEQYF. CDR3 DNA sequence: TGTGCCAGCAGTTTTTACAGAAATTACGAGCAGTACTTC.

The V and J genes are TRBV11-2 and TRBJ2-7; D not certain. The CDR3 length is 15 residues. The ends were cut back, 1 base at V and 3 bases at J, with 13 bases in the middle. Germline values: CDR1 SGHAT, CDR2 FQNNGV. The CDR3 loop reads CASSLAFLSNYEQYF. The CDR3 coding sequence is TGTGCCAGCAGCTTAGCGTTTCTGTCCAACTACGAGCAGTACTTC.

This clone appeared a few times. The rearrangement links TRBV7-9 to TRBJ1-2, with D tentatively TRBD1 (6 bases). Trimming removed 6 bases from V and 6 bases from J, with 17 bases in between. CDR1 and CDR2 from the germline V gene are SEHNR and FQNEAQ (reference sequence). The CDR3 is 14 residues long. CDR3 amino acids: CASSPPGQHNGYTF. The CDR3 region has the DNA TGTGCCAGCAGTCCGCCGGGACAACACAATGGCTACACCTTC.

The chain uses TRBV6-7 and TRBJ2-7, with a weak D call TRBD1 (6 bases). TRBV6-7 is classed as an ORF, of uncertain function. With 0 bases removed from V and 4 bases from J, the gap between germline ends came to 16 bases. This CDR3 contains 16 residues. The DNA for the CDR3 is TGTGCCAGCAGTTACTCGAGGGGCAGGGGTAGGTACGAGCAGTACTTC. This codes for CASSYSRGRGRYEQYF.

The J gene is TRBJ2-1, the V gene TRBV27, with unresolved D. Germline V gives CDR1 MNHEY, CDR2 SMNVEV (reference sequence). CDR3 length equals 13 residues. V shed 5 bases and J shed 1 base, with 6 bases lying between them. The CDR3 region is CASSVRSYNEQFF. The CDR3 DNA sequence: TGTGCCAGCAGTGTAAGATCCTACAATGAGCAGTTCTTC.

This chain uses TRBV6-5 with TRBJ1-6; 9 bases agree with TRBD1. Germline loops: CDR1 MNHEY, CDR2 SVGAGI. Trimming at V came to 4 bases and at J to 10 bases, leaving 8 bases not matched to a gene. The CDR3 contains 15 residues. In DNA, the CDR3 is TGTGCCAGCAGTTTTCTCGGGACAGGGCGATCACCCCTCCACTTT. This translates into CASSFLGTGRSPLHF.

The chain recombines TRBV6-1 with TRBJ1-6, with TRBD1 as a possible D gene (6 bases). CDR1 and CDR2 (germline): MNHNS, SASEGT. Trimming removed 5 bases at V and 16 bases at J, with 18 bases between. There are 13 residues in the CDR3. CDR3 protein: CASSLIPRDNLHF. The CDR3 DNA is TGTGCCAGCAGTCTCATTCCACGGGACAATCTCCACTTT.

As for this clone: This specimen includes other DNA sequences encoding the same CDR3. The chain employs TRBV19 and TRBJ2-7, with unresolved D. The CDR3 covers 14 residues. Germline CDR1 reads LNHDA; CDR2 reads SQIVND (reference sequence). V was shortened by 5 bases and J by 0 bases, with 11 bases between the two germline ends. CDR3 residues: CASSPRVSSYEQYF. DNA for the CDR3: TGTGCCAGTAGTCCCCGGGTCAGCTCCTACGAGCAGTACTTC.

The rearrangement links TRBV9 to TRBJ2-7, with unresolved D. Deletions cut 0 bases from V and 0 bases from J, with 10 bases between. Germline CDR1 is SGDLS and CDR2 is YYNGEE. The CDR3 contains 15 residues. The CDR3 nucleotides read TGTGCCAGCAGCGTAGGGCGGACGAGCTCCTACGAGCAGTACTTC. Translated, it gives CASSVGRTSSYEQYF.

The genes are TRBV15 and TRBJ2-2; D unresolved. Looked up from germline, CDR1 is LNHNV and CDR2 is YYDKDF (reference sequence). V was cut by 4 bases and J by 5 bases, with 8 bases left in between. The CDR3 extends over 13 amino acids. This CDR3 reads CATSTLRTGELFF. CDR3 nucleotides: TGTGCCACCAGCACCCTCCGGACCGGGGAGCTGTTTTTT.